This T cell receptor (beta chain) was captured by sequencing in a study of blood T cells in healthy people across ages. As for this clonotype: Antigen specificity is unknown.

Study results and limitations: There was no known CMV status for donors, so expanded clonotype changes were possibly confounded.

V lost 0 bases to trimming and J lost 6 bases, with 20 bases between them. This CDR3 region has 16 residues. CDR1 and CDR2 (germline): DFQATT, SNEGSKA (reference sequence). Donors ranged from about 6 to 90 years old and were healthy Caucasians in Russia. With a J-beta primer mix and a sample-barcoded 5' primer, a second PCR ran about 7 to 12 cycles. MiXCR, applied by TCRdb to the 5' RACE reads, yields one record per CDR3 protein. The sample lists a few hundred thousand distinct CDR3 sequences, about 25% seen once, with about 3.3% in the top ten. The same specimen was also included in a second study, on T cells of mothers and their children. Per that study: Every mother produced more than 9.5 million TCR beta CDR3 reads, whereas every child provided around 3 million. No T cell clones of persistent microchimeric origin were detected.

The V call is TRBV20-1, the J call TRBJ1-1, with TRBD1 as a possible D gene (5 bases). This sequence originates from a boy aged 2 to 10 in good health. Sequencing was done on a sample of blood. DNA for the CDR3: TGCAGTGCTAGAGATCCCGCTAAAGGGGCTCGGGCTGAAGCTTTCTTT. It codes for CSARDPAKGARAEAFF.